A selection of T cell receptor beta chains follows, all from one sample in a study of CD8 T cells in Susac syndrome. Each CDR3 protein gets one entry after TCRdb re-called the immunoSEQ multiplex PCR reads with MiXCR. The table includes approximately 120,000 distinct CDR3 sequences, more than 85% detected once. The sequenced sample was CD8+ T cells from PBMCs. These receptors came from a human donor with multiple sclerosis. Each CDR3 is given with its conserved first and last residue. A D gene is named only where the DNA matches it firmly. Rows give clone size only sometimes, using once, few, many, or a class for an expanded clone.

clone size: .
D gene: TRBD2
J gene: TRBJ2-5
V gene: TRBV11-2
CDR3 protein: CASSPRLAGAQETQYF
CDR3 DNA: TGTGCCAGCAGTCCCCGACTAGCGGGGGCCCAAGAGACCCAGTACTTC

clone size: .
D gene: .
J gene: TRBJ2-2
V gene: TRBV9
CDR3 protein: CASSVGLAGGGELFF
CDR3 DNA: TGTGCCAGCAGCGTAGGCCTAGCCGGGGGCGGGGAGCTGTTTTTT

clone size: .
D gene: .
J gene: TRBJ2-7
V gene: TRBV20-1
CDR3 protein: CSASQQDSYEQYF
CDR3 DNA: TGCAGTGCTAGCCAACAGGACTCCTACGAGCAGTACTTC

clone size: .
D gene: TRBD2
J gene: TRBJ2-2
V gene: TRBV15
CDR3 protein: CATSKKIAGGYHMNTGELFF
CDR3 DNA: TGTGCCACCAGCAAAAAAATAGCGGGAGGGTACCACATGAACACCGGGGAGCTGTTTTTT

clone size: .
D gene: .
J gene: TRBJ2-7
V gene: TRBV14
CDR3 protein: CASSQATGYEQYF
CDR3 DNA: TGTGCCAGCAGCCAAGCGACAGGATACGAGCAGTACTTC

clone size: .
D gene: TRBD1
J gene: TRBJ1-5
V gene: TRBV12-3/TRBV12-4
CDR3 protein: CASRGAGTGANQPQHF
CDR3 DNA: TGTGCCAGCAGGGGGGCTGGGACAGGGGCCAATCAGCCCCAGCATTTT

clone size: .
D gene: .
J gene: TRBJ1-1
V gene: TRBV6-6
CDR3 protein: CASSYSGVGATEAFF
CDR3 DNA: TGTGCCAGCAGTTACTCGGGTGTCGGGGCCACTGAAGCTTTCTTT

clone size: .
D gene: .
J gene: TRBJ1-5
V gene: TRBV7-9
CDR3 protein: CASSSDSQPQHF
CDR3 DNA: TGTGCCAGCAGCTCCGACAGCCAGCCCCAGCATTTT

clone size: .
D gene: .
J gene: TRBJ2-3
V gene: TRBV5-1
CDR3 protein: CASSSDGGESTDTQYF
CDR3 DNA: TGCGCCAGCAGCTCCGACGGTGGGGAAAGCACAGATACGCAGTATTTT

clone size: .
D gene: TRBD2
J gene: TRBJ2-3
V gene: TRBV9
CDR3 protein: CASSVSGRGADTQYF
CDR3 DNA: TGTGCCAGCAGCGTTAGCGGGAGAGGGGCAGATACGCAGTATTTT

clone size: .
D gene: .
J gene: TRBJ2-7
V gene: TRBV3-1
CDR3 protein: CASSQVSGSPYEQYF
CDR3 DNA: TGTGCCAGCAGCCAAGTATCAGGGAGCCCCTACGAGCAGTACTTC

clone size: once
D gene: .
J gene: TRBJ2-5
V gene: TRBV27
CDR3 protein: CASGQGRGEETQYF
CDR3 DNA: TGTGCCAGCGGTCAGGGTAGGGGTGAGGAGACCCAGTACTTC

clone size: .
D gene: TRBD2
J gene: TRBJ2-5
V gene: TRBV28
CDR3 protein: CASSLSGGRNKETQYF
CDR3 DNA: TGTGCCAGCAGTTTATCGGGGGGGCGGAACAAAGAGACCCAGTACTTC

clone size: once
D gene: .
J gene: TRBJ1-5
V gene: TRBV19
CDR3 protein: CASSAGLPQHF
CDR3 DNA: TGTGCCAGTAGTGCCGGGTTGCCCCAGCATTTT

clone size: .
D gene: .
J gene: TRBJ2-6
V gene: TRBV2
CDR3 protein: CASLESGANVLTF
CDR3 DNA: TGTGCCAGCCTAGAATCTGGGGCCAACGTCCTGACTTTC

clone size: .
D gene: TRBD1
J gene: TRBJ2-5
V gene: TRBV6-2/TRBV6-3
CDR3 protein: CASSTEQGTNTFIQETQYF
CDR3 DNA: TGTGCCAGCAGTACGGAACAGGGGACGAACACCTTCATACAAGAGACCCAGTACTTC

clone size: .
D gene: .
J gene: TRBJ2-1
V gene: TRBV2
CDR3 protein: CASSDKTWGDSINEQFF
CDR3 DNA: TGTGCCAGCAGTGACAAGACGTGGGGGGACTCGATCAATGAGCAGTTCTTC

clone size: .
D gene: TRBD1
J gene: TRBJ1-4
V gene: TRBV7-6
CDR3 protein: CASSFRTGRREKLFF
CDR3 DNA: TGTGCCAGCAGCTTCCGGACAGGGAGGCGCGAAAAACTGTTTTTT

clone size: few
D gene: TRBD1
J gene: TRBJ1-1
V gene: TRBV6-1
CDR3 protein: CASRRRDRNTEAFF
CDR3 DNA: TGTGCCAGCAGACGCCGGGACAGGAACACTGAAGCTTTCTTT

clone size: .
D gene: .
J gene: TRBJ1-5
V gene: TRBV12-3/TRBV12-4
CDR3 protein: CASSLSGSGQPQHF
CDR3 DNA: TGTGCCAGCAGTTTATCGGGTTCAGGGCAGCCCCAGCATTTT

clone size: few
D gene: TRBD1
J gene: TRBJ2-7
V gene: TRBV29-1
CDR3 protein: CSVADRGAYSYEQYF
CDR3 DNA: TGCAGCGTAGCGGACAGGGGCGCATACTCCTACGAGCAGTACTTC

clone size: once
D gene: .
J gene: TRBJ1-5
V gene: TRBV5-6
CDR3 protein: CASSSKTGAANQPQHF
CDR3 DNA: TGTGCCAGCAGCTCGAAGACAGGAGCCGCCAATCAGCCCCAGCATTTT

clone size: .
D gene: .
J gene: TRBJ1-1
V gene: TRBV7-6
CDR3 protein: CASSLEQNTEAFF
CDR3 DNA: TGTGCCAGCAGCTTAGAGCAGAACACTGAAGCTTTCTTT

clone size: .
D gene: .
J gene: TRBJ1-2
V gene: TRBV4-1
CDR3 protein: CASSQDARARYGYTF
CDR3 DNA: TGCGCCAGCAGCCAAGATGCGCGGGCCCGCTATGGCTACACCTTC

clone size: .
D gene: TRBD2
J gene: TRBJ2-1
V gene: TRBV29-1
CDR3 protein: CGGASGRNEQFF
CDR3 DNA: TGCGGTGGGGCTAGCGGGAGAAATGAGCAGTTCTTC

clone size: .
D gene: .
J gene: TRBJ1-4
V gene: TRBV13
CDR3 protein: CASSRTKGHANEKLFF
CDR3 DNA: TGTGCCAGCAGTCGTACGAAGGGGCATGCTAATGAAAAACTGTTTTTT

clone size: .
D gene: .
J gene: TRBJ1-2
V gene: TRBV9
CDR3 protein: CASSVDGDNYGYTF
CDR3 DNA: TGTGCCAGCAGCGTAGACGGAGATAACTATGGCTACACCTTC

clone size: .
D gene: .
J gene: TRBJ2-1
V gene: TRBV5-4
CDR3 protein: CASSSFVGDSYNEQFF
CDR3 DNA: TGTGCCAGCAGCTCATTTGTGGGGGACTCCTACAATGAGCAGTTCTTC

clone size: .
D gene: .
J gene: TRBJ1-5
V gene: TRBV5-1
CDR3 protein: CASSLVPGVQPQHF
CDR3 DNA: TGCGCCAGCAGCTTGGTTCCGGGGGTACAGCCCCAGCATTTT

clone size: .
D gene: .
J gene: TRBJ2-1
V gene: TRBV4-1
CDR3 protein: CASSQDDGAWDEQFF
CDR3 DNA: TGCGCCAGCAGCCAAGATGATGGGGCCTGGGATGAGCAGTTCTTC

clone size: .
D gene: TRBD1
J gene: TRBJ2-4
V gene: TRBV20-1
CDR3 protein: CSARVQGISKNIQYF
CDR3 DNA: TGCAGTGCTAGAGTACAGGGGATAAGCAAAAACATTCAGTACTTC

clone size: .
D gene: .
J gene: TRBJ1-5
V gene: TRBV6-1
CDR3 protein: CASSEARGGNSNQPQHF
CDR3 DNA: TGTGCCAGCAGTGAAGCCAGGGGTGGGAATAGCAATCAGCCCCAGCATTTT

clone size: .
D gene: TRBD2
J gene: TRBJ2-3
V gene: TRBV13
CDR3 protein: CASSLWRERLTDTQYF
CDR3 DNA: TGTGCCAGCAGCTTATGGCGGGAGCGGCTTACAGATACGCAGTATTTT

clone size: once
D gene: TRBD1
J gene: TRBJ1-1
V gene: TRBV4-1
CDR3 protein: CASSQGPGTVMNTEAFF
CDR3 DNA: TGCGCCAGCAGCCAAGGTCCCGGGACAGTAATGAACACTGAAGCTTTCTTT

clone size: once
D gene: TRBD2
J gene: TRBJ2-2
V gene: TRBV7-9
CDR3 protein: CASSPDPRLATNTGELFF
CDR3 DNA: TGTGCCAGCAGCCCCGACCCCCGACTAGCTACGAACACCGGGGAGCTGTTTTTT

clone size: .
D gene: .
J gene: TRBJ2-7
V gene: TRBV6-2/TRBV6-3
CDR3 protein: CASSYGFQQYF
CDR3 DNA: TGTGCCAGCAGTTACGGGTTTCAGCAGTACTTC

clone size: once
D gene: TRBD1
J gene: TRBJ1-2
V gene: TRBV4-1
CDR3 protein: CASSHQDDRVPNYGYTF
CDR3 DNA: TGCGCCAGCAGCCACCAAGATGACAGGGTCCCTAACTATGGCTACACCTTC

clone size: .
D gene: .
J gene: TRBJ2-1
V gene: TRBV29-1
CDR3 protein: CSARADNEQFF
CDR3 DNA: TGCAGCGCTCGGGCGGACAATGAGCAGTTCTTC

clone size: .
D gene: .
J gene: TRBJ1-5
V gene: TRBV12-3/TRBV12-4
CDR3 protein: CASSLALGQPQHF
CDR3 DNA: TGTGCCAGCAGTTTAGCTCTGGGGCAGCCCCAGCATTTT

clone size: .
D gene: TRBD2
J gene: TRBJ2-5
V gene: TRBV12-3/TRBV12-4
CDR3 protein: CASSYSGGETQYF
CDR3 DNA: TGTGCCAGCAGTTATAGCGGGGGTGAGACCCAGTACTTC

clone size: .
D gene: .
J gene: TRBJ1-1
V gene: TRBV5-5
CDR3 protein: CASSTTGSFLNTEAFF
CDR3 DNA: TGTGCCAGCAGCACGACAGGTTCCTTCTTGAACACTGAAGCTTTCTTT

clone size: .
D gene: .
J gene: TRBJ1-2
V gene: TRBV5-1
CDR3 protein: CASSLAGPHGYGYTF
CDR3 DNA: TGCGCCAGCAGCTTGGCAGGACCCCACGGATATGGCTACACCTTC

clone size: .
D gene: .
J gene: TRBJ1-2
V gene: TRBV6-2/TRBV6-3
CDR3 protein: CASSPGLGYTF
CDR3 DNA: TGTGCCAGCAGCCCAGGACTTGGCTACACCTTC

clone size: .
D gene: TRBD2
J gene: TRBJ2-1
V gene: TRBV12-3/TRBV12-4
CDR3 protein: CASSLAGVDQSPNEQFF
CDR3 DNA: TGTGCCAGCAGCCTAGCGGGGGTCGATCAAAGTCCCAATGAGCAGTTCTTC

clone size: .
D gene: TRBD2
J gene: TRBJ2-7
V gene: TRBV4-1
CDR3 protein: CASSQALAGAYEQYF
CDR3 DNA: TGCGCCAGCAGCCAAGCACTAGCGGGGGCCTACGAGCAGTACTTC

clone size: .
D gene: TRBD1
J gene: TRBJ2-5
V gene: TRBV6-1
CDR3 protein: CASSEKGTGRWSQYF
CDR3 DNA: TGTGCCAGCAGTGAAAAGGGGACAGGACGGTGGTCCCAGTACTTC

clone size: .
D gene: TRBD2
J gene: TRBJ2-7
V gene: TRBV2
CDR3 protein: CASGGDYEQYF
CDR3 DNA: TGTGCCAGCGGGGGGGACTACGAGCAGTACTTC

clone size: .
D gene: .
J gene: TRBJ2-4
V gene: TRBV5-4
CDR3 protein: CASSLFQSKNIQYF
CDR3 DNA: TGTGCCAGCAGCTTGTTCCAATCCAAAAACATTCAGTACTTC

clone size: .
D gene: TRBD2
J gene: TRBJ2-1
V gene: TRBV29-1
CDR3 protein: CSVEIRSGGGNEQFF
CDR3 DNA: TGCAGCGTTGAAATCCGGAGCGGGGGGGGTAATGAGCAGTTCTTC

clone size: .
D gene: .
J gene: TRBJ2-1
V gene: TRBV6-6
CDR3 protein: CASSYPQGSEQFF
CDR3 DNA: TGTGCCAGCAGTTACCCGCAGGGCAGCGAGCAGTTCTTC

clone size: once
D gene: .
J gene: TRBJ1-2
V gene: TRBV14
CDR3 protein: CASSQRGGDPRDYGYTF
CDR3 DNA: TGTGCCAGCAGCCAGCGCGGAGGGGACCCGAGGGACTATGGCTACACCTTC

clone size: .
D gene: TRBD1
J gene: TRBJ2-6
V gene: TRBV9
CDR3 protein: CASSAGTGTLTSSGANVLTF
CDR3 DNA: TGTGCCAGCAGCGCGGGGACAGGGACCCTAACGTCCTCTGGGGCCAACGTCCTGACTTTC

clone size: .
D gene: .
J gene: TRBJ2-1
V gene: TRBV5-4
CDR3 protein: CASSLPGVTYNEQFF
CDR3 DNA: TGTGCCAGCAGCTTGCCGGGGGTCACCTACAATGAGCAGTTCTTC

clone size: .
D gene: .
J gene: TRBJ2-3
V gene: TRBV7-9
CDR3 protein: CASSLAGGGYTDTQYF
CDR3 DNA: TGTGCCAGCAGCTTAGCGGGCGGGGGCTACACAGATACGCAGTATTTT

clone size: .
D gene: .
J gene: TRBJ2-3
V gene: TRBV24-1
CDR3 protein: CATSVTLSGHTDTQYF
CDR3 DNA: TGTGCCACCAGTGTTACCCTTTCCGGCCACACAGATACGCAGTATTTT

clone size: .
D gene: TRBD1
J gene: TRBJ2-3
V gene: TRBV24-1
CDR3 protein: CATSPNLGGGGRWSGTQYF
CDR3 DNA: TGTGCCACCAGTCCCAATTTAGGGGGCGGTGGACGATGGAGCGGTACGCAGTATTTT

clone size: once
D gene: .
J gene: TRBJ1-1
V gene: TRBV6-2/TRBV6-3
CDR3 protein: CASSYLGREGTEAFF
CDR3 DNA: TGTGCCAGCAGTTACTTGGGCAGGGAGGGCACTGAAGCTTTCTTT

clone size: once
D gene: TRBD1
J gene: TRBJ1-1
V gene: TRBV5-1
CDR3 protein: CASSLELSGGSNTEAFF
CDR3 DNA: TGCGCCAGCAGCTTGGAGTTGTCAGGGGGTTCGAACACTGAAGCTTTCTTT